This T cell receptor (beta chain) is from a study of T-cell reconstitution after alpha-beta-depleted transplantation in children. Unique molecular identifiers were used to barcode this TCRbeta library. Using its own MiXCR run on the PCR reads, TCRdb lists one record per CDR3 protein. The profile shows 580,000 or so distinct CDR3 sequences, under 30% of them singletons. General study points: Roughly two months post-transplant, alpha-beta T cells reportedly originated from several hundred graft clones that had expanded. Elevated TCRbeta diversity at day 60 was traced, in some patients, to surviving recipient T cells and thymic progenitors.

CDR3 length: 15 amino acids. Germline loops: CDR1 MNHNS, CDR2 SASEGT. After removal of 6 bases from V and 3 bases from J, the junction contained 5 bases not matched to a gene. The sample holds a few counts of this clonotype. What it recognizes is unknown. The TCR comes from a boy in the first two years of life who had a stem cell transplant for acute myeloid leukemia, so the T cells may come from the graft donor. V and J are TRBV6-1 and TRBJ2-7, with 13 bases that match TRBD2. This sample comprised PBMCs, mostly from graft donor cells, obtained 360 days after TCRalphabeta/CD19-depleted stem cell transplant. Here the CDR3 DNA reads TGTGCCAGCAGCTCACTAGCGGGAGGGGGCTACGAGCAGTACTTC. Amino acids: CASSSLAGGGYEQYF.